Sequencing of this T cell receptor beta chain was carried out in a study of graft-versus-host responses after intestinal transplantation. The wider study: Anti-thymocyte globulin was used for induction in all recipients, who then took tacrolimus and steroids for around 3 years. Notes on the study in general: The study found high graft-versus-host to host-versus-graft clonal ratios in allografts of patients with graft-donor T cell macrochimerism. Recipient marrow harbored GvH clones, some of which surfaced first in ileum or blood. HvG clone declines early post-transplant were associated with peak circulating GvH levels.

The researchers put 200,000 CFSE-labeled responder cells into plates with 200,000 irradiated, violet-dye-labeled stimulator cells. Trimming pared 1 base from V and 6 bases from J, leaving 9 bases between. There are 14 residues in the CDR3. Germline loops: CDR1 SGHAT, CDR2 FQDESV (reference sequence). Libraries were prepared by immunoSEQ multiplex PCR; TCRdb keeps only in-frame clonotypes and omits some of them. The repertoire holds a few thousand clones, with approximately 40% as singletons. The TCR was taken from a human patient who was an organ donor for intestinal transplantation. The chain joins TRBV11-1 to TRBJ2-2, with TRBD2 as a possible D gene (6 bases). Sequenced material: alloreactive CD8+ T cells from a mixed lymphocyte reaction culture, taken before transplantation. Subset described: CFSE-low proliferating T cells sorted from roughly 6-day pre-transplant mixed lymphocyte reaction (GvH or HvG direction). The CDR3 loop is CASSLDGSAGELFF. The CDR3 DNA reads TGTGCCAGCAGCTTAGACGGGAGTGCCGGGGAGCTGTTTTTT.